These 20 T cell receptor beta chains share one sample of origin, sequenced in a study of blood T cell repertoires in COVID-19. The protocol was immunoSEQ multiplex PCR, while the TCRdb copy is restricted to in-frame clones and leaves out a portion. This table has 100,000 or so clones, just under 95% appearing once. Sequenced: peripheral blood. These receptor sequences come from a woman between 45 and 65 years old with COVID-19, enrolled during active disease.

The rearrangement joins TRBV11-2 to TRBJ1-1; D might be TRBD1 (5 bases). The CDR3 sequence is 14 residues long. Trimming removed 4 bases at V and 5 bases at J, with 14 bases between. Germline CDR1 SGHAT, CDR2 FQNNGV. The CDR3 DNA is TGTGCCAGCAGCTCAATTCAGGGAAGGACTGAAGCTTTCTTT. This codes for CASSSIQGRTEAFF.

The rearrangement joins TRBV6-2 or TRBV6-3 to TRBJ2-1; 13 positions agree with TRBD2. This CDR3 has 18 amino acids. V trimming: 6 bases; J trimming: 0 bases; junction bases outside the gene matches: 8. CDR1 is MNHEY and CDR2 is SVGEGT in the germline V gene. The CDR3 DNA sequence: TGTGCCAGCAGCCTCGGGACTAGCGGGATCAGCTCCTACAATGAGCAGTTCTTC. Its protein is CASSLGTSGISSYNEQFF.

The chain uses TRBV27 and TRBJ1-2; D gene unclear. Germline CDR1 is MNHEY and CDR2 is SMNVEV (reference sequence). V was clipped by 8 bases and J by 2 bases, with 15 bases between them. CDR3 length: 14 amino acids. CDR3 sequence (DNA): TGTGCCAGCGCGTCGAGACTTCGAAACTATGGCTACACCTTC. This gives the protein CASASRLRNYGYTF.

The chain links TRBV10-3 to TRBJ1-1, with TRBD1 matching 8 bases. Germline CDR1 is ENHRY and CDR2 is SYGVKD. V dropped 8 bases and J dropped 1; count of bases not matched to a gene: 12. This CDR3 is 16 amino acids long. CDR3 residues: CAISRGQRIPNTEAFF. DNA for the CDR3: TGTGCCATCTCCAGGGGGCAACGCATCCCGAACACTGAAGCTTTCTTT.

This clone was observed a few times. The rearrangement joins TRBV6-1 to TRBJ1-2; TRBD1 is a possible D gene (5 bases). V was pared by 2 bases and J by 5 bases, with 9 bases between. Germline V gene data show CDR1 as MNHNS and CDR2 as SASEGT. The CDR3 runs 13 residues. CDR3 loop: CASSELGGYGYTF. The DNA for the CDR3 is TGTGCCAGCAGTGAATTGGGGGGATATGGCTACACCTTC.

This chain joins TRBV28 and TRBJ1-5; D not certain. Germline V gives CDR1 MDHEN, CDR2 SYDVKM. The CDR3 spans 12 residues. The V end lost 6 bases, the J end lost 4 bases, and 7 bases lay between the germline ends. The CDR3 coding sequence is TGTGCCAGCAGCTCTTATAATCAGCCCCAGCATTTT. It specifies CASSSYNQPQHF.

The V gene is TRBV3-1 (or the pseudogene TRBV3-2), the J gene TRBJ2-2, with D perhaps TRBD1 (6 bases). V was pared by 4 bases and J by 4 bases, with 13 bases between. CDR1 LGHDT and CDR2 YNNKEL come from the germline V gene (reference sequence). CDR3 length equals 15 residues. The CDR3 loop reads CASSPLHRATGELFF. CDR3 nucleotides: TGTGCCAGCAGCCCACTTCACAGGGCCACCGGGGAGCTGTTTTTT.

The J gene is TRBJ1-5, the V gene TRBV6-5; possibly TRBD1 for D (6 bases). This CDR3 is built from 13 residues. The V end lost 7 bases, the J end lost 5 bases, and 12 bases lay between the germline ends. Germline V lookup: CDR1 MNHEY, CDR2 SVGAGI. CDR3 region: CASKRGGYQPQHF. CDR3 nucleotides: TGTGCCAGCAAAAGGGGGGGTTATCAGCCCCAGCATTTT.

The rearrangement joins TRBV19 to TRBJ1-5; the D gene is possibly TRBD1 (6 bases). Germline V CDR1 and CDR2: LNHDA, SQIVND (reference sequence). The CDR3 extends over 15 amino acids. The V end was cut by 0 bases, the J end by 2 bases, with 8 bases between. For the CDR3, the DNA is TGTGCCAGTAGTATAGAGGCAGGGGGCAATCAGCCCCAGCATTTT. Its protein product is CASSIEAGGNQPQHF.

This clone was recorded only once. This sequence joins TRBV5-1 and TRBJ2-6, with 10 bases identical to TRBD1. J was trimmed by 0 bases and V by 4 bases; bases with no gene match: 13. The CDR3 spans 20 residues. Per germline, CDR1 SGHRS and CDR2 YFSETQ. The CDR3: CASSRGTDRGPDSGANVLTF. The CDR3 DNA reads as TGCGCCAGCAGCCGTGGGACTGACAGGGGGCCCGACTCTGGGGCCAACGTCCTGACTTTC.

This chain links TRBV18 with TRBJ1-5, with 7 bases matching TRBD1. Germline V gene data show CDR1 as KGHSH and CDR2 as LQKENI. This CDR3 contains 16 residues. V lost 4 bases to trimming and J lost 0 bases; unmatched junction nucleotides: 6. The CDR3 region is CASSRGQSYSNQPQHF. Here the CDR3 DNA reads TGTGCCAGCTCACGGGGACAGTCTTATAGCAATCAGCCCCAGCATTTT. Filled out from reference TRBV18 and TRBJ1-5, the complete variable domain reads NAGVMQNPRHLVRRRGQEARLRCSPMKGHSHVYWYRQLPEEGLKFMVYLQKENIIDESGMPKERFSAEFPKEGPSILRIQQVVRGDSAAYFCASSRGQSYSNQPQHFGDGTRLSIL.

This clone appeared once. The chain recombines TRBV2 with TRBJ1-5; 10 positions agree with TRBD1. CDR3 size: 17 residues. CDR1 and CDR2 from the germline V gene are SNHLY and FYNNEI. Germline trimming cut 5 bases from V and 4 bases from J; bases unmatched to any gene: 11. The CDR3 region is CASSSKGTGATNQPQHF. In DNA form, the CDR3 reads TGTGCCAGCAGTAGTAAAGGGACAGGGGCAACTAATCAGCCCCAGCATTTT.

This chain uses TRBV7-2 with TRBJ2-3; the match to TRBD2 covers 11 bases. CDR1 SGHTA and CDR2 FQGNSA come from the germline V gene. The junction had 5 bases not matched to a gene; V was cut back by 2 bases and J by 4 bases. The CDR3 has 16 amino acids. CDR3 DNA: TGTGCCAGCAGCTTAATAGCGGGGGGGCCGGCAGATACGCAGTATTTT. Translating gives CASSLIAGGPADTQYF.

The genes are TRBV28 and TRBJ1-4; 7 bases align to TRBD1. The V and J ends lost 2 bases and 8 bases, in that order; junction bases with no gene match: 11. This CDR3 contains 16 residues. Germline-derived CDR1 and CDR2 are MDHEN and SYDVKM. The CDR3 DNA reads TGTGCCAGCAGTTTACCGACAGGGCAAGTTTCCGAAAAACTGTTTTTT. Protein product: CASSLPTGQVSEKLFF.

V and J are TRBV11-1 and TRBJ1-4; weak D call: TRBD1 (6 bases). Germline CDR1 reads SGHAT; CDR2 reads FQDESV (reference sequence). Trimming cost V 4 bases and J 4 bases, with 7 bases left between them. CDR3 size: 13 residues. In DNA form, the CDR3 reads TGTGCCAGCAGCTACAGGGTTAATGAAAAACTGTTTTTT. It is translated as CASSYRVNEKLFF.

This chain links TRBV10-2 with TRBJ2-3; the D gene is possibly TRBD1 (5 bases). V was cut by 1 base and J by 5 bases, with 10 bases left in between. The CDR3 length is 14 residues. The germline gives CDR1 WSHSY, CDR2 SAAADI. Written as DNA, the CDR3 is TGCGCCAGCAGTGAGTACCAGGGAAGAGATACGCAGTATTTT. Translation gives CASSEYQGRDTQYF.

The CDR3 spells CASSPGQGTNYGYTF. CDR3 in DNA: TGTGCCAGCTCTCCCGGACAGGGGACTAACTATGGCTACACCTTC. V and J are TRBV18 and TRBJ1-2, with 9 positions matching TRBD1. CDR1 is KGHSH and CDR2 is LQKENI in the germline V gene. CDR3 size: 15 residues. The V gene end was trimmed by 6 bases and the J gene end by 0 bases; junction bases not matched to a gene: 5. Complete variable domain (other parts from reference TRBV18 and TRBJ1-2): NAGVMQNPRHLVRRRGQEARLRCSPMKGHSHVYWYRQLPEEGLKFMVYLQKENIIDESGMPKERFSAEFPKEGPSILRIQQVVRGDSAAYFCASSPGQGTNYGYTFGSGTRLTVV.

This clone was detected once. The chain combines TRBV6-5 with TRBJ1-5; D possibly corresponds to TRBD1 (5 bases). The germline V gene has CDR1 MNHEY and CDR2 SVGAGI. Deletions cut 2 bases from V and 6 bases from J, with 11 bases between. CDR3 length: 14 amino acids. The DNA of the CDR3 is TGTGCCAGCAGTTACATGGGGGGTCGTCAGCCCCAGCATTTT. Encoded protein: CASSYMGGRQPQHF.

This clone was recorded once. The CDR3 is CASTIDRVANRTDTQYF. The CDR3 region has the DNA TGCGCCAGCACCATCGACAGGGTAGCTAACCGCACAGATACGCAGTATTTT. This chain links TRBV10-2 with TRBJ2-3, with TRBD1 matching over 7 bases. Looked up from germline, CDR1 is WSHSY and CDR2 is SAAADI. After removal of 7 bases from V and 1 base from J, the junction contained 14 bases not matched to a gene. The CDR3 spans 17 residues.

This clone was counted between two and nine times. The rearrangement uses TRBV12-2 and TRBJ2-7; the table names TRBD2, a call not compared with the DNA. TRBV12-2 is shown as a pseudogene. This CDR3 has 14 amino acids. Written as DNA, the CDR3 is TGTGCAAGTCGCCCGTCGGGGGATCCCTACGAGCAGTACGTC. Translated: CASRPSGDPYEQYV.